A single T cell receptor (beta chain) is shown here with its context. The table came from immunoSEQ multiplex PCR; TCRdb's copy has only in-frame clones and leaves some out. The sample has about 34,000 clones, less than 95% seen once. These data come from a study of T cell changes during pregnancy in multiple sclerosis. V lost 5 bases to trimming and J lost 2 bases; unmatched junction nucleotides: 8. Germline CDR1 reads GTSNPN; CDR2 reads SVGIG (reference sequence). The CDR3 length is 14 residues. The sample here was CD8+ T cells from peripheral blood mononuclear cells, taken before pregnancy. The TCR was taken from a female donor with multiple sclerosis, enrolled in a pregnancy study. This chain links TRBV30 with TRBJ2-7, with TRBD1 matching 8 bases. CDR3 nucleotide sequence: TGTGCCTGGGGGGGGACAGGCCCTACCTACGAGCAGTACTTC. It yields the protein CAWGGTGPTYEQYF.